The following is a T cell receptor (beta chain) sequence with its context. Its recognized antigen is unknown. No much larger clone is present one base from it, and per-base qualities are unavailable. The donors belonged to the validation cohort of over a hundred subjects, which was separate from the roughly 670-subject first cohort. The data are from a study of cytomegalovirus exposure and HLA in healthy donors (dated by TCRdb to about 2017). For context, the study as a whole: According to a later analysis, the roughly 130 validation repertoires were produced on the same platform as the roughly 600 repertoires of the first cohort. To predict cytomegalovirus infection status, the study combined high-throughput TCR immunosequencing, statistical association of individual TCRs with disease status, and machine learning. The study aimed to test whether cataloging public T cell receptors could reveal signatures of past pathogen exposure. Along with the roughly 610-subject first cohort, a separate validation cohort of some 130 different subjects was used.

Points the paper makes about the study in general: A later analysis found that TCRs clustered in the first cohort also tended to co-occur in the 120 or so validation repertoires, with approximately 95% of cluster scores above 0. Cytomegalovirus status was reported to be diagnosed by the classifier with high specificity and sensitivity in both the original and validation cohorts. Most TCR sequences were observed very rarely across donors, whereas some public TCRs were present in many individuals. In vitro tests confirmed that a few of the cytomegalovirus-associated TCR beta chains recognize cytomegalovirus antigens. A later analysis had no HLA typing for the validation cohort, so co-occurrence there was scored across all 130 or so repertoires. The authors suggested that the approach could potentially be extended to other disease states and immunological phenotypes. The study gave a list of some 150 TCR beta chains associated with cytomegalovirus.

Including the terminal cysteine and phenylalanine, the CDR3 comprises 13 residues. CDR3 DNA only is kept here, 39 bases in frame from base 1. For this chain, trimming is 9 bases at the V end and 5 bases at the J end, and the number of junction bases without a gene match is 8. The germline V gene supplies CDR1 SGHRS and CDR2 YFSETQ. Preparation of the library involved the immunoSEQ multiplex PCR assay. As for the original processing: A statistical classification framework was developed to diagnose cytomegalovirus status using the catalog of TCR beta chain sequences. Drawn from immuneACCESS, this table holds only the in-frame rearrangements with V and J called that TCRdb kept. Clones are partly lost; checked studies trace under half to an unresolved V gene and leave the rest unexplained. V and J calls and clone size come straight from that table; D and trimming were deduced from the DNA. This sample lists 60,000 to 70,000 clones; roughly 90% were detected once. The ten largest clones represent 1.7% of the sample.

The sample comprised PBMCs. Rearrangement joined TRBV5-1 to TRBJ2-5; 9 junctional bases match TRBD1. The receptor was isolated from a woman aged 18-29 years in good health and CMV-seronegative. CDR3 region: CATGLDRGETQYF. In nucleotides, the sequence is TGCGCCACCGGACTTGACAGGGGGGAGACCCAGTACTTC.